This T cell receptor (beta chain) was sequenced in a study of shared clonotypes between healthy human individuals. In regard to this clone: Its antigen is not known.

General observations from the study: Rarefaction exposed incomplete sorted-subset sequencing despite large depth.

The data were produced by immunoSEQ multiplex PCR, yet TCRdb's version contains in-frame clones alone and is incomplete. The data show fewer than 1.8 million clones, approximately 98.5% seen once. The ends were cut back, 0 bases at V and 0 bases at J, with 10 bases in the middle. There are 16 residues in the CDR3. Germline loops: CDR1 LNHNV, CDR2 YYDKDF (reference sequence). This TCR derives from a man aged 30-40 years in good health. The chain is built from TRBV15 and TRBJ2-3; D is perhaps TRBD1 (5 bases). The sequenced sample consisted of naive CD4+ T cells sorted from blood. Regarding subset: CD45RA+ positively selected. CDR3 loop: CATSRDLPGSTDTQYF. The CDR3 region has the DNA TGTGCCACCAGCAGAGATCTACCAGGGAGCACAGATACGCAGTATTTT.